This TCR beta chain was recovered during a study of CD8 T cells in ankylosing spondylitis. Quantitative 5'-RACE with molecular barcodes produced the TCR beta libraries. Each CDR3 protein gets one entry after TCRdb re-called the 5' RACE reads with MiXCR. The data hold roughly 670,000 distinct CDR3 sequences, with under 20% observed a single time. CDR3 length: 15 amino acids. After removal of 5 bases from V and 8 bases from J, the junction contained 9 bases not matched to a gene. Germline-derived CDR1 and CDR2 are KGHSH and LQKENI. Study outcomes and limitations: A motif of eight or nine highly homologous TCR beta variants was seen as apparently characteristic of ankylosing spondylitis blood.

In this sample, this clonotype turned up once. Its antigen is currently unknown. This receptor was obtained from a male donor with ankylosing spondylitis. The source material was blood, either unsorted or a sorted T cell fraction (not recorded which). The chain joins TRBV18 to TRBJ2-1, with 10 bases identical to TRBD2. The CDR3 DNA is TGTGCCAGCTCAGCTATTCCTAGCGGGAGCTATGAGCAGTTCTTC. It specifies CASSAIPSGSYEQFF.